Listed below are T cell receptor beta chains from one sample, sequenced in a study of blood T cells in healthy people across ages. TCRdb fed the 5' RACE reads into MiXCR, producing one record per CDR3 protein. The sample includes 450,000 to 700,000 distinct CDR3 sequences, approximately 25% seen only once; the top ten take around 18%. The sample taken for sequencing was blood. Receptors were obtained from a woman aged 70 to 79 in good health. The CDR3 runs from the conserved cysteine through the conserved F or W. The order of the fields is J gene, D gene, V gene, clone size, CDR3 protein, CDR3 DNA. The D gene is left open where the match is weak. Only some rows state a clone size, as once, few, many or a class for expanded clones.

>TRBJ2-7|TRBD2|TRBV11-2|-
CASSPRPNPSGVHYEQYF
TGTGCCAGCAGCCCGAGACCCAACCCTAGCGGGGTTCACTACGAGCAGTACTTC
>TRBJ2-6|-|TRBV20-1|few
CSARDPSGANVLTF
TGCAGTGCTAGAGATCCCTCTGGGGCCAACGTCCTGACTTTC
>TRBJ1-2|TRBD1|TRBV30|few
CAWTGGRGGYTF
TGTGCCTGGACAGGGGGTCGAGGTGGCTACACCTTC
>TRBJ2-3|-|TRBV11-3|-
CASSFSSADTQYF
TGTGCCAGCAGCTTTTCGAGTGCAGATACGCAGTATTTT
>TRBJ1-1|-|TRBV4-1|few
CASSQVAAAYTEAFF
TGCGCCAGCAGCCAAGTGGCAGCGGCTTACACTGAAGCTTTCTTT
>TRBJ2-1|TRBD2|TRBV12-3/TRBV12-4|-
CAGSPLVGLAGGGYNEQFF
TGTGCCGGCAGCCCCCTTGTGGGACTAGCGGGAGGGGGGTACAATGAGCAGTTCTTC
>TRBJ1-1|-|TRBV29-1|many
CSVFRGRTEAFF
TGCAGCGTATTCAGGGGACGAACTGAAGCTTTCTTT
>TRBJ2-7|-|TRBV7-9|-
CASSPKMNYEQYF
TGTGCCAGCAGCCCTAAGATGAACTACGAGCAGTACTTC
>TRBJ2-2|TRBD1|TRBV7-2|-
CASSFLAARGTGELFF
TGCGCCAGCAGCTTCCTTGCGGCCAGGGGGACCGGGGAGCTGTTTTTT
>TRBJ2-1|TRBD1|TRBV7-2|-
CASSSGQGPFSEQFF
TGTGCCAGCAGCTCTGGACAGGGGCCGTTTTCTGAGCAGTTCTTC
>TRBJ2-7|-|TRBV7-2|few
CASSPSGFSYEQYF
TGTGCCAGCAGTCCCAGCGGATTTTCCTACGAGCAGTACTTC
>TRBJ1-1|TRBD1|TRBV7-8|-
CASSLRGTGAHWAFF
TGTGCCAGCAGCTTACGGGGGACAGGGGCGCATTGGGCTTTCTTT
>TRBJ2-2|-|TRBV3-1|few
CASSQDKGTGELFF
TGTGCCAGCAGCCAAGATAAGGGGACCGGGGAGCTGTTTTTT
>TRBJ2-5|-|TRBV2|few
CASSESVTQYF
TGTGCCAGCAGTGAATCGGTTACCCAGTACTTC
>TRBJ2-7|-|TRBV29-1|-
CSVAGYYEQYF
TGCAGCGTAGCAGGATACTACGAGCAGTACTTC
>TRBJ2-1|-|TRBV12-3/TRBV12-4|-
CASSLRRPDEQFF
TGTGCCAGCAGTCTCCGACGGCCGGATGAGCAGTTCTTC
>TRBJ1-5|TRBD1|TRBV6-2/TRBV6-3|-
CASMDRGYQPQHF
TGTGCCAGCATGGACAGGGGCTATCAGCCCCAGCATTTT
>TRBJ1-3|TRBD1|TRBV3-1|-
CASSETGVSSGNTIYF
TGTGCCAGCAGCGAAACAGGGGTTAGCTCTGGAAACACCATATATTTT
>TRBJ2-3|-|TRBV20-1|few
CSALTPLDTQYF
TGCAGTGCCCTTACCCCCTTAGATACGCAGTATTTT
>TRBJ2-1|-|TRBV11-2|few
CASSLVDPAHEQFF
TGTGCCAGCAGCTTAGTGGACCCGGCCCATGAGCAGTTCTTC
>TRBJ1-2|-|TRBV18|many
CASSPPGGSYGYTF
TGTGCCAGCTCACCACCGGGGGGATCCTATGGCTACACCTTC
>TRBJ2-5|-|TRBV12-3/TRBV12-4|-
CASSSRLWGEKETQYF
TGTGCCAGCAGTTCTCGCCTCTGGGGGGAAAAAGAGACCCAGTACTTC